A few counts support the clone carrying this T cell receptor beta chain. The target antigen is unknown. The repertoire was sequenced with immunoSEQ multiplex PCR; TCRdb's copy has only in-frame clones and lacks some. The sample yields about 34,000 clones, about 74% seen once. This sample is drawn from a study of STAT5B mutations in CD4+ large granular lymphocyte leukemia. Broader study findings: 8/27 top patient clones versus 2/35 control clones were TRBV06-family. The CD4+ versus CD8+ T-LGLL clonality difference may reflect limited sample size. Patient CD4-sorted repertoires stayed more clonal than healthy ones after leukemic-clone removal.

CDR1 is KGHSH, CDR2 LQKENI, per germline. The CDR3 has 13 amino acids. V was pared by 8 bases and J by 0 bases, with 10 bases between. The clonotype comes from a human donor in good health. The sequencing input was CD4+ T cells from blood buffy coats. This chain joins TRBV18 and TRBJ1-1; D perhaps matches TRBD1 (5 bases). The CDR3 loop reads CASRRDLNTEAFF. The CDR3 DNA is TGTGCCAGCCGTCGGGACTTGAACACTGAAGCTTTCTTT. Supplemented by reference TRBV18 and TRBJ1-1, the full variable domain reads NAGVMQNPRHLVRRRGQEARLRCSPMKGHSHVYWYRQLPEEGLKFMVYLQKENIIDESGMPKERFSAEFPKEGPSILRIQQVVRGDSAAYFCASRRDLNTEAFFGQGTRLTVV.